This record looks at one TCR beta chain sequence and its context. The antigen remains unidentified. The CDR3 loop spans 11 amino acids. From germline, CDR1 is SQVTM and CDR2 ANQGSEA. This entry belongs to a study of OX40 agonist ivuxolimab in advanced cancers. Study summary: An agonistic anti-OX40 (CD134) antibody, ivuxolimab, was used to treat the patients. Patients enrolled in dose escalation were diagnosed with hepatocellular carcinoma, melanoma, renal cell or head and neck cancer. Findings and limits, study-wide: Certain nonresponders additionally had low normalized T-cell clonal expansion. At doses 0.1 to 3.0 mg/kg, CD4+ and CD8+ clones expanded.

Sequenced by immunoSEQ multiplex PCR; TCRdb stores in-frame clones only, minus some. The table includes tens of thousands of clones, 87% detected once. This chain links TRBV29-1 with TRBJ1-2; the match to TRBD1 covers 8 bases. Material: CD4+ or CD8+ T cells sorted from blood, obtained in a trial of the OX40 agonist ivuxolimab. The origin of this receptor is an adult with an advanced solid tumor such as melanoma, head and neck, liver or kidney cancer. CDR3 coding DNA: TGCGGAGCAGGACAGGGTTATGGCTACACCTTC. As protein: CGAGQGYGYTF. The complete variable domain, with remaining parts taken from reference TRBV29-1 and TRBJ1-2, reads SAVISQKPSRDICQRGTSLTIQCQVDSQVTMMFWYRQQPGQSLTLIATANQGSEATYESGFVIDKFPISRPNLTFSTLTVSNMSPEDSSIYLCGAGQGYGYTFGSGTRLTVV.